This T cell receptor (beta chain) was obtained from a study of T-cell reconstitution after alpha-beta-depleted transplantation in children. Findings of the study overall: Counts and diversity of T cells one year after transplant came mostly from newly produced T cells. Where alpha-beta T cells came from about two months after transplant was reportedly several hundred expanded graft clones. TCRbeta diversity was high at day 60 in some patients (a result of surviving recipient T cells and thymic progenitors).

Germline trimming cut 4 bases from V and 2 bases from J; bases unmatched to any gene: 4. This CDR3 region has 14 residues. CDR1 and CDR2 from the germline V gene are DFQATT and SNEGSKA (reference sequence). Unique molecular identifiers were incorporated when the TCRbeta library was constructed. A single record per CDR3 protein comes from TCRdb applying MiXCR to the PCR reads. This sample carries fewer than 8,000 distinct CDR3 sequences, 30% of them seen once, and the ten largest clones take 2.2%. With regard to this clonotype: Its antigen is currently unknown.

The genes are TRBV20-1 and TRBJ2-3, with 9 bases fitting TRBD1. The sequencing here drew on peripheral blood, taken 60 days after TCRalphabeta/CD19-depleted stem cell transplant. The sequence was obtained from a boy under two years old who had a stem cell transplant for SCID, so the T cells may come from the graft donor. CDR3 amino acids: CSATGTGYTDTQYF. The CDR3 DNA follows: TGCAGTGCTACCGGGACAGGGTACACAGATACGCAGTATTTT.